The 15 T cell receptor beta chains below all came from one sample that was sequenced in a study of response to subunit inactivated influenza vaccine. MiXCR, run by TCRdb on the RT-PCR reads, gives a single entry per CDR3 protein. The table lists about 520,000 distinct CDR3 sequences, around 7.9% of them singletons. This specimen consisted of PBMCs from blood, obtained roughly 24 months after vaccination. These receptors were collected from a man between 50 and 69 years old who received an inactivated influenza vaccine.

This clonotype was observed many times. The chain uses TRBV5-6 and TRBJ2-3; 12 bases are a match to TRBD2. Losses at the gene ends were 1 base for V and 4 bases for J; bases not matched to a gene: 4. CDR1 and CDR2 from the germline V gene are SGHDT and YYEEEE. The CDR3 loop spans 16 amino acids. CDR3 nucleotide sequence: TGTGCCAGCAGCTTGCGGACTAGCGGGGCGGCAGATACGCAGTATTTT. It is translated as CASSLRTSGAADTQYF.

V usage is TRBV3-1 and J usage is TRBJ2-1, with 8 bases fitting TRBD1. CDR1 LGHDT and CDR2 YNNKEL come from the germline V gene (reference sequence). J was trimmed by 8 bases and V by 4 bases; bases with no gene match: 13. This CDR3 region has 16 residues. CDR3 sequence: CASSRDRGGLNDEQFF. The DNA of the CDR3 is TGTGCCAGCAGCCGAGACAGGGGCGGCCTTAACGATGAGCAGTTCTTC.

The table lists this clonotype with a few counts. The chain is built from TRBV14 and TRBJ1-4; tentatively, D is TRBD1 (5 bases). The germline V and J ends were trimmed by 4 bases and 10 bases, with 13 bases remaining between them. The germline V gene has CDR1 SGHDN and CDR2 FVKESK. The CDR3 covers 13 residues. CDR3 residues: CASSPAGLGKLFF. CDR3 nucleotide sequence: TGTGCCAGCAGCCCCGCAGGGTTAGGAAAACTGTTTTTT.

This clonotype appeared many times. The V and J genes are TRBV6-5 and TRBJ2-5; 10 positions match TRBD2. The germline V gene has CDR1 MNHEY and CDR2 SVGAGI. Losses at the gene ends were 0 bases for V and 4 bases for J; bases not matched to a gene: 5. The CDR3 contains 16 residues. The CDR3 region has the DNA TGTGCCAGCAGTTACTCTAGCGGGGGGCCCGGAGAGACCCAGTACTTC. This gives the protein CASSYSSGGPGETQYF.

Only a few counts were recorded for this clonotype. The V call is TRBV6-1, the J call TRBJ2-7, with a tentative D call TRBD1 (5 bases). The CDR3 consists of 15 residues. Germline V lookup: CDR1 MNHNS, CDR2 SASEGT. V was trimmed by 6 bases and J by 3 bases, leaving 18 bases between them. Here the CDR3 reads CASRTGLKGIYEQYF. The CDR3 DNA reads TGTGCCAGCAGAACCGGGCTCAAGGGGATCTACGAGCAGTACTTC.

The chain uses TRBV27 and TRBJ2-7; the match to TRBD2 covers 7 bases. The CDR3 has 14 amino acids. Losses at the gene ends were 5 bases for V and 5 bases for J; bases not matched to a gene: 9. Per the germline V gene, CDR1 is MNHEY and CDR2 is SMNVEV (reference sequence). The CDR3 coding sequence is TGTGCCAGCAGTCGGATGGTGGCGGGAGACGAGCAGTACTTC. This encodes CASSRMVAGDEQYF.

This clonotype was counted between two and nine times. DNA for the CDR3: TGTGCCAGCAGTGCAACTCGGTTTGTCTACACCTTC. Amino acid sequence: CASSATRFVYTF. The chain uses TRBV28 and TRBJ1-2; D gene unclear. Trimming removed 5 bases at V and 10 bases at J, with 14 bases between. CDR1 is MDHEN and CDR2 is SYDVKM in the germline V gene. CDR3 length: 12 amino acids.

Worth noting for this clonotype: This may come from a read error, since a much larger clone is one base off. V is TRBV5-6 and J is TRBJ1-4; D ambiguous. Germline CDR1 reads SGHDT; CDR2 reads YYEEEE. CDR3 length equals 14 residues. The V gene lost 4 bases and the J gene lost 6 bases, with 13 bases spanning the gap. The DNA for the CDR3 is TGTGCCAGCAGCACCAGAGGGCTGGATGAAAAACTGTTTTTT. It yields the protein CASSTRGLDEKLFF.

This clonotype was observed many times. The V call is TRBV20-1, the J call TRBJ2-1; the D gene is possibly TRBD1 (6 bases). The CDR3 covers 18 residues. Trimming left V 0 bases short and J 0 bases short, with 18 bases between. The germline V gene has CDR1 DFQATT and CDR2 SNEGSKA (reference sequence). The CDR3 DNA reads TGCAGTGCTAGAGATGAATCAGGGGCTAGAAGCTCCTACAATGAGCAGTTCTTC. This gives the protein CSARDESGARSSYNEQFF.

The chain uses TRBV20-1 and TRBJ1-2; no definite D call. Germline CDR1 reads DFQATT; CDR2 reads SNEGSKA (reference sequence). The germline V and J ends were trimmed by 6 bases and 4 bases, with 15 bases remaining between them. The CDR3 loop spans 13 amino acids. CDR3 coding DNA: TGCAGTGCCTCAGAGGGTTTCCCCTATGGCTACACCTTC. Its translation is CSASEGFPYGYTF.

In its sample, this clonotype was seen a few times. The chain has TRBV6-2 or TRBV6-3 and TRBJ2-1, with 9 nucleotides matching TRBD2. The V and J ends lost 6 bases and 4 bases, in that order; junction bases with no gene match: 7. CDR1 and CDR2 from the germline V gene are MNHEY and SVGEGT. The CDR3 has 15 residues. DNA of the CDR3: TGTGCCAGCAGCCGAGCGGGAGGCCGATACAATGAGCAGTTCTTC. Its translation: CASSRAGGRYNEQFF.

This clonotype was observed at least ten times. J is TRBJ2-4 and V is TRBV28; D may correspond to TRBD1 or TRBD2 (7 bases each). This CDR3 has 19 residues. Germline V lookup: CDR1 MDHEN, CDR2 SYDVKM. Trimming took 1 base from V and 0 from J, leaving 19 bases between them. CDR3: CASSLSEVQGGLAKNIQYF. CDR3 nucleotide sequence: TGTGCCAGCAGTTTATCGGAGGTTCAGGGGGGGTTAGCCAAAAACATTCAGTACTTC.

The chain links TRBV19 to TRBJ2-1, with D possibly matching TRBD1 (6 bases). Germline lookup yields CDR1 LNHDA and CDR2 SQIVND (reference sequence). V was cut by 9 bases and J by 4 bases, with 13 bases left in between. The length of the CDR3 is 13 residues. For the CDR3, the DNA is TGTGCCAGCGGGACACCCGGTTACAATGAGCAGTTCTTC. Translating gives CASGTPGYNEQFF.

V gene TRBV11-2 combines with J gene TRBJ2-7; TRBD2 aligns across 9 bases. V trimming: 7 bases; J trimming: 2 bases; junction bases outside the gene matches: 3. CDR1 is SGHAT, CDR2 FQNNGV, per germline. The CDR3 extends over 13 amino acids. This CDR3 reads CASKGGGAYEQYF. The CDR3 DNA sequence: TGTGCCAGCAAAGGCGGGGGGGCCTACGAGCAGTACTTC.

This clonotype was recorded at least ten times. CDR3 loop: CASSQDGRADTQYF. CDR3 coding DNA: TGTGCCAGCAGCCAAGATGGAAGAGCAGATACGCAGTATTTT. The chain links TRBV3-1 to TRBJ2-3; D is undetermined. CDR1 and CDR2 from the germline V gene are LGHDT and YNNKEL (reference sequence). Trimming took 0 bases from V and 4 from J, leaving 8 bases between them. The CDR3 is 14 amino acids.